The rows below give T cell receptor beta chains drawn from one sample of a study of cytomegalovirus exposure and HLA in healthy donors. Measured with immunoSEQ multiplex PCR; TCRdb has only the in-frame clones, and not every one. This sample has some 170,000 clones, with roughly three quarters found just once. Sequencing was done on a sample of PBMCs. The source of these receptors is a man aged 55 to 70 in good health and CMV-seronegative. The CDR3 runs from the conserved cysteine through the conserved F or W. The D gene is left open where the match is weak. Expanded clones get a size class; other rows say once, few or many, or leave the size out.

>TRBV4-2|TRBJ2-1|.|TRBD2
TGTGCCAGCAGCCAAGATCTCCGTAGCGGGGTTTACAATGAGCAGTTCTTC
CASSQDLRSGVYNEQFF
>TRBV28|TRBJ2-7|few|TRBD2
TGTGCCAGCAGTTTACTAGCGGGAGCGTACGAGCAGTACTTC
CASSLLAGAYEQYF
>TRBV7-2|TRBJ1-4|once|.
TGTGCCAGCAGCCCCCTGGTGGGCTATGAAAAACTGTTTTTT
CASSPLVGYEKLFF
>TRBV11-2|TRBJ2-2|.|TRBD2
TGTGCCAGCAGCTTAGCGCAAAGCGGGAATGTCGGGGAGCTGTTTTTT
CASSLAQSGNVGELFF
>TRBV28|TRBJ2-1|.|TRBD2
TGTGCCAGCAGTAGAGGTGGGACTAGCGGGGGAGGGCATGAGCAGTTCTTC
CASSRGGTSGGGHEQFF
>TRBV4-3|TRBJ2-7|once|.
TGCGCCAGCAGCCAAGATTTTAGCTACGAGCAGTACTTC
CASSQDFSYEQYF
>TRBV30|TRBJ2-7|.|TRBD2
TGTGCCTCCGAAGGGAGGGCCCCAGCCTACGAGCAGTACTTC
CASEGRAPAYEQYF
>TRBV5-1|TRBJ1-5|.|.
TGCGCCAGCAGCTTAGGACAGAATCAGCCCCAGCATTTT
CASSLGQNQPQHF
>TRBV5-1|TRBJ2-1|.|TRBD2
TGCGCCAGCAGCAGGGGACTAGCGGGGACTAGCTCCTACAATGAGCAGTTCTTC
CASSRGLAGTSSYNEQFF
>TRBV19|TRBJ1-1|.|TRBD1
TGTGCCAGTAGTCGAGGGGACAGCCAGAACACTGAAGCTTTCTTT
CASSRGDSQNTEAFF
>TRBV28|TRBJ1-2|.|TRBD1
TGTGCCAGCAGTACGACAGGGTACTACACCTTC
CASSTTGYYTF
>TRBV4-2|TRBJ2-1|once|.
TGTGCCAGCAGCCACGAACCGGGACTGAGTCTTTACAATGAGCAGTTCTTC
CASSHEPGLSLYNEQFF
>TRBV7-9|TRBJ2-1|.|TRBD2
TGTGCCAGCAGCGGGGGACTAGCGGGCGCATACAATGAGCAGTTCTTC
CASSGGLAGAYNEQFF